This T cell receptor beta chain was obtained from a study of cytomegalovirus exposure and HLA in healthy donors. V was cut by 3 bases and J by 6 bases, with 7 bases left in between. CDR1 and CDR2 from the germline V gene are SGHTA and FQGTGA. This CDR3 comprises 12 residues. Sequenced by immunoSEQ multiplex PCR; TCRdb stores in-frame clones only, minus some. Of roughly 120,000 clones in the sample, around 94% were seen once. The specimen sequenced was PBMCs. J is TRBJ2-3 and V is TRBV7-3; tentative D call: TRBD1 (5 bases). The source is a woman between 18 and 29 years old in good health and CMV-seronegative. In DNA, the CDR3 is TGTGCCAGCAGCTTGTCAGGGGATACGCAGTATTTT. Its translation is CASSLSGDTQYF.